Following are 23 T cell receptor beta chains from one sample sequenced in a study of vaccination and CD4 T cells after COVID-19. For these TCRs, the target antigens are not known. The study sequenced cultured CD4+ T cell DNA using the Oncomine TCR Beta short-read assay. One entry per CDR3 protein results from TCRdb running MiXCR on the PCR reads. This sample yields over 4,500 distinct CDR3 sequences, of which around 25% are seen a single time; less than 25% belongs to the top ten. The treatment: roughly ten-day PBMC culture with coronavirus spike peptide pools or control peptides (ViraFEST assay). The sequencing here drew on CD4+ T cells from blood, cultured in vitro, taken after SARS-CoV-2 vaccination. Receptor source: a human donor who had recovered from COVID-19.

By share, this clonotype counts as medium-sized. J is TRBJ1-2 and V is TRBV20-1, with D perhaps matching TRBD1 (6 bases). The CDR3 runs to 13 residues. V shed 1 base and J shed 8 bases, with 14 bases lying between them. CDR1 is DFQATT, CDR2 SNEGSKA, per germline (reference sequence). This CDR3 is CSARATGAGGYTF. Here the CDR3 DNA reads TGCAGTGCTAGAGCGACGGGGGCAGGGGGCTACACCTTC.

The V and J genes are TRBV6-1 and TRBJ2-1; 7 bases match TRBD2. Germline values: CDR1 MNHNS, CDR2 SASEGT. The CDR3 is made up of 14 amino acids. Trimming cost V 5 bases and J 1 base; bases outside gene matches: 2. CDR3: CASSLAASYNEQFF. In DNA form, the CDR3 reads TGTGCCAGCAGTCTAGCGGCGTCCTACAATGAGCAGTTCTTC.

Only a few counts were recorded for this clonotype. The chain employs TRBV20-1 and TRBJ2-7; TRBD2 matches 13 bases. The CDR3 consists of 13 residues. Per the germline V gene, CDR1 is DFQATT and CDR2 is SNEGSKA (reference sequence). The ends lost 4 bases at V and 12 bases at J; junction bases unmatched: 9. The CDR3 DNA sequence: TGCAGTGCTAAACTAGCGGGGGGGGGGGTAGGGTACTTC. Amino acid sequence: CSAKLAGGGVGYF.

This clonotype appeared a few times. J is TRBJ1-5 and V is TRBV19; D uncertain. Germline V CDR1 and CDR2: LNHDA, SQIVND (reference sequence). Trimming took off 7 bases at V and 6 bases at J, with 16 bases between the two ends. This CDR3 is built from 14 residues. Here the CDR3 DNA reads TGTGCCAGTAATTACCGAATCGTTGGTCAGCCCCAGCATTTT. The encoded protein is CASNYRIVGQPQHF.

This clonotype turned up a few times. The chain couples TRBV6-5 to TRBJ2-7, with 13 bases that match TRBD2. The germline V gene has CDR1 MNHEY and CDR2 SVGAGI. Germline trimming cut 2 bases from V and 5 bases from J; bases unmatched to any gene: 15. The CDR3 totals 19 residues. The CDR3 region is CASSYRPRTSGRGTDEQYF. Here the CDR3 DNA reads TGTGCCAGCAGTTACAGGCCCCGGACTAGCGGGAGAGGGACCGACGAGCAGTACTTC.

This clonotype was seen only a few times. Here the CDR3 reads CASSPGTNTGELFF. Written as DNA, the CDR3 is TGTGCCAGCAGTCCAGGAACGAACACCGGGGAGCTGTTTTTT. The chain recombines TRBV28 with TRBJ2-2; D unclear. The CDR3 is made up of 14 amino acids. Germline CDR1 reads MDHEN; CDR2 reads SYDVKM. V dropped 5 bases and J dropped 0 bases, with 7 bases sitting between them.

By its share, this clonotype is medium-sized (0.01 to 0.1%). The chain has TRBV24-1 and TRBJ1-5, with 7 bases fitting TRBD1. This CDR3 region has 12 residues. J was trimmed by 3 bases and V by 10 bases; bases with no gene match: 2. Germline V gene sequence: CDR1 KGHDR, CDR2 SFDVKD. The CDR3, as DNA: TGTGCCACGGGACAGTACAATCAGCCCCAGCATTTT. This gives the protein CATGQYNQPQHF.

This clonotype appeared a few times. This chain joins TRBV10-3 and TRBJ2-3; 7 nucleotides line up with TRBD2. The germline V gene has CDR1 ENHRY and CDR2 SYGVKD. CDR3 length: 16 residues. Trimming at V came to 0 bases and at J to 2 bases, leaving 5 bases not matched to a gene. In DNA form, the CDR3 reads TGTGCCATCAGTGAGTCCAAGCGGGGCAACACAGATACGCAGTATTTT. This encodes CAISESKRGNTDTQYF.

This clonotype is deemed medium-sized (0.01 to 0.1%). The chain combines TRBV20-1 with TRBJ1-5; possibly TRBD1 for D (5 bases). The CDR3 runs to 14 residues. The germline V and J ends were trimmed by 5 bases and 2 bases, with 13 bases remaining between them. Germline V gene sequence: CDR1 DFQATT, CDR2 SNEGSKA (reference sequence). This chain's CDR3 is CSALEGLGNQPQHF. CDR3 in DNA: TGCAGTGCTCTAGAGGGGCTTGGCAATCAGCCCCAGCATTTT.

The chain employs TRBV7-2 and TRBJ2-3; the match to TRBD2 covers 16 bases. The V gene's germline CDR1 is SGHTA and CDR2 FQGNSA. Trimming took 5 bases from V and 8 from J; bases not matched to a gene: 13. The CDR3 totals 18 residues. The CDR3 DNA sequence: TGTGCCAGCAGCATCGGGACTAGCGGGAGGGCCTCCGTAGGTACGCAGTATTTT. Its translation is CASSIGTSGRASVGTQYF.

This chain connects TRBV7-9 to TRBJ1-3; 8 nucleotides line up with TRBD1. Germline loops: CDR1 SEHNR, CDR2 FQNEAQ (reference sequence). J gave up 9 bases and V 3 bases, and 7 bases lay outside the gene matches. The CDR3 spans 14 residues. This CDR3 reads CASSFSDRVVTIYF. The CDR3 region has the DNA TGTGCCAGCAGCTTCTCGGACAGGGTCGTCACCATATATTTT.

This clonotype was observed a few times. V usage is TRBV5-4 and J usage is TRBJ2-7, with 7 bases lining up with TRBD2. Germline lookup yields CDR1 SGHNT and CDR2 YYREEE (reference sequence). The ends lost 4 bases at V and 1 base at J; junction bases unmatched: 8. This CDR3 is 15 amino acids long. CDR3 in DNA: TGTGCCAGCAGCCGGATCGGGGGGTCATCCTACGAGCAGTACTTC. This codes for CASSRIGGSSYEQYF. Combining the CDR3 with reference TRBV5-4 and TRBJ2-7 gives the whole variable domain ETGVTQSPTHLIKTRGQQVTLRCSSQSGHNTVSWYQQALGQGPQFIFQYYREEENGRGNFPPRFSGLQFPNYSSELNVNALELDDSALYLCASSRIGGSSYEQYFGPGTRLTVT.

This clonotype was seen a few times. The rearrangement links TRBV4-1 to TRBJ1-1; D is unresolved. V gave up 4 bases and J gave up 5 bases, with 17 bases separating them. Germline V gene sequence: CDR1 MGHRA, CDR2 YSYEKL. The length of the CDR3 is 15 residues. The CDR3 DNA is TGCGCCAGCAGCCCCGCATACGAACGAGGGACTGAAGCTTTCTTT. Its translation: CASSPAYERGTEAFF.

By share, this clonotype ranks as large. This rearrangement joins TRBV7-8 to TRBJ2-3; 13 bases map to TRBD2. CDR1 and CDR2 from the germline V gene are SGHVS and FQNEAQ. With V trimmed by 5 bases and J by 2 bases, 4 bases remained unmatched. There are 16 residues in the CDR3. The CDR3 is CASSRLAGGLTDTQYF. In DNA, the CDR3 is TGTGCCAGCAGCCGACTAGCGGGGGGTCTCACAGATACGCAGTATTTT.

The chain uses TRBV6-2 or TRBV6-3 and TRBJ2-1, with D perhaps being TRBD1 or TRBD2 (5 bases each). Trimming took off 6 bases at V and 12 bases at J, with 15 bases between the two ends. This CDR3 has 12 residues. Germline-derived CDR1 and CDR2 are MNHEY and SVGEGT. The CDR3 DNA follows: TGTGCCAGCAGCTGGGGGATCATGGGGCAGTTCTTC. This translates into CASSWGIMGQFF.

The sample holds a few counts of this clonotype. V gene TRBV7-8 combines with J gene TRBJ2-7; TRBD2 matches at 12 bases. Germline V gives CDR1 SGHVS, CDR2 FQNEAQ. V was clipped by 1 base and J by 6 bases; unmatched bases: 7. The CDR3 is 16 residues long. The CDR3 DNA sequence: TGTGCCAGCAGCTTAGTAGGACTAGCGGGACGGGGCGAGCAGTACTTC. Its protein is CASSLVGLAGRGEQYF.

The table lists this clonotype with a few counts. CDR3 sequence (DNA): TGTGCCAGCAGCTACGGGCGGGAGCTTGTCCTTCGGGCCTACGAGCAGTACTTC. It codes for CASSYGRELVLRAYEQYF. V usage is TRBV21-1 and J usage is TRBJ2-7; the listed D gene, TRBD2, was not tested against the DNA. TRBV21-1 is a documented pseudogene. The CDR3 is 18 residues long.

This clonotype was seen a handful of times. The chain recombines TRBV11-2 with TRBJ2-5; D is perhaps TRBD1 (6 bases). This CDR3 contains 17 residues. Germline CDR1 and CDR2: SGHAT and FQNNGV. Trimming took off 2 bases at V and 5 bases at J, with 21 bases between the two ends. CDR3 in amino acids: CASSLNAQGKSGETQYF. The CDR3 bases are TGTGCCAGCAGCTTAAATGCTCAGGGGAAGTCGGGGGAGACCCAGTACTTC.

This clonotype has just a few counts. The genes are TRBV20-1 and TRBJ2-3, with 8 bases that match TRBD1. Germline V gives CDR1 DFQATT, CDR2 SNEGSKA (reference sequence). Trimming cost V 5 bases and J 8 bases; bases outside gene matches: 9. The CDR3 runs to 13 residues. The CDR3 protein is CSAPRQGRVTQYF. The CDR3 DNA reads as TGCAGTGCTCCACGACAGGGGAGAGTTACGCAGTATTTT.

The gene calls are TRBV27 and TRBJ1-5, with D uncertain. The CDR3 totals 13 residues. CDR1 is MNHEY and CDR2 is SMNVEV in the germline V gene (reference sequence). The V end was cut by 0 bases, the J end by 15 bases, with 15 bases between. CDR3 loop: CASSLSGSPQLHF. CDR3 sequence (DNA): TGTGCCAGCAGTTTATCGGGCAGCCCACAGCTGCATTTT.

This clonotype occurred a few times. V usage is TRBV20-1 and J usage is TRBJ2-1, with D possibly matching TRBD2 (5 bases). CDR1 DFQATT and CDR2 SNEGSKA come from the germline V gene (reference sequence). The CDR3 totals 14 residues. Trimming stripped 3 bases from V and 3 bases from J, with 12 bases between. CDR3 nucleotides: TGCAGTGCTAGGGGCCGGGGAAGCTACAATGAGCAGTTCTTC. Its translation is CSARGRGSYNEQFF.

The chain links TRBV28 to TRBJ1-6; 10 bases line up with TRBD1. This CDR3 comprises 16 residues. The germline V gene encodes CDR1 MDHEN and CDR2 SYDVKM. V shed 7 bases, J shed 6 bases, and the junction held 9 bases outside the gene matches. CDR3 amino acids: CASTRDRGRVNSPLHF. The CDR3 bases are TGTGCCAGCACCCGGGACAGGGGAAGGGTTAATTCACCCCTCCACTTT.

The gene calls are TRBV28 and TRBJ1-2; 9 bases agree with TRBD1. The germline CDR1 and CDR2 sequences are MDHEN and SYDVKM. There are 15 residues in the CDR3. The J segment lost 6 bases and the V segment lost 1 base, leaving 6 bases of the junction unmatched. CDR3 sequence (DNA): TGTGCCAGCAGTTTATCCGACAGGGGGGAGAATGGCTACACCTTC. This gives the protein CASSLSDRGENGYTF.